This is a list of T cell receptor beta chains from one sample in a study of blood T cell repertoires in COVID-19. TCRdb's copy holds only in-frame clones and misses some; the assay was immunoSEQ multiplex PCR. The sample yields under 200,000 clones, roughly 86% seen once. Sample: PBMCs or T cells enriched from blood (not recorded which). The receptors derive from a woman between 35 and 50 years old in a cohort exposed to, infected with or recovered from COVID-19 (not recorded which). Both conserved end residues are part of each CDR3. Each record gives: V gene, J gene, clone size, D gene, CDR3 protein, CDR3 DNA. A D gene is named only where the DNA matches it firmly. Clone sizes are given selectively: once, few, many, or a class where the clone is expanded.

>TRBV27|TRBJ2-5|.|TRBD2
CASRLAGGQETQYF
TGTGCCAGCAGACTAGCGGGGGGCCAAGAGACCCAGTACTTC
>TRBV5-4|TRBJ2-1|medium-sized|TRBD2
CASSPRTSGSNEQFF
TGTGCCAGCAGCCCGAGGACTAGCGGGAGCAATGAGCAGTTCTTC
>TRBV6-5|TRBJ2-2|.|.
CASSPKDSNTGELFF
TGTGCCAGCAGTCCAAAGGACAGTAACACCGGGGAGCTGTTTTTT
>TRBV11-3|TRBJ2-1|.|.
CASSPYRSSYNEQFF
TGTGCCAGCAGCCCGTACAGGAGCTCCTACAATGAGCAGTTCTTC
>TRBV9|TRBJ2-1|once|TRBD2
CASSIGTSDNEQFF
TGTGCCAGCAGCATCGGGACTAGTGACAATGAGCAGTTCTTC
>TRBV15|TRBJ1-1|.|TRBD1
CATSRGQGVGNTEAFF
TGTGCCACCAGCAGAGGACAGGGGGTAGGGAACACTGAAGCTTTCTTT
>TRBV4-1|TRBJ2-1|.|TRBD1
CASSLGGQGYNEQFF
TGCGCCAGCAGCCTAGGGGGCCAGGGGTACAATGAGCAGTTCTTC
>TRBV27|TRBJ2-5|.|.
CASSSAGWGETQYF
TGTGCCAGCAGTTCTGCGGGGTGGGGGGAGACCCAGTACTTC
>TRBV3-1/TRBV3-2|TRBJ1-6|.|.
CASSHRPDSSYNSPLHF
TGTGCCAGCAGCCATCGCCCCGATAGCTCCTATAATTCACCCCTCCACTTT
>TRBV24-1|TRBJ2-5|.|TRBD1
CATSARGQGETQYF
TGTGCCACCAGTGCCCGGGGACAGGGTGAGACCCAGTACTTC
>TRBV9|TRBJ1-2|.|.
CASTPPGGYGYTF
TGTGCCAGCACCCCACCCGGGGGGTATGGCTACACCTTC
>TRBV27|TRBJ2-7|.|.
CASSLSGQGGSYEQYF
TGTGCCAGCAGTTTATCGGGGCAGGGAGGATCCTACGAGCAGTACTTC
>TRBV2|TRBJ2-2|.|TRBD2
CASRESGSVAGELFF
TGTGCCAGCAGAGAAAGCGGGAGTGTCGCCGGGGAGCTGTTTTTT
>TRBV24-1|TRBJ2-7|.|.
CATSAQGTYEQYF
TGTGCCACCAGTGCACAGGGTACCTACGAGCAGTACTTC
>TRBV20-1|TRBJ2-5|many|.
CSALPEETQYF
TGCAGTGCCCTGCCCGAGGAGACCCAGTACTTC
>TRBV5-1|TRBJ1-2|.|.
CASSLAFLQGSSPKGGYTF
TGCGCCAGCAGCTTGGCGTTTTTGCAGGGGTCCTCTCCAAAGGGTGGCTACACCTTC
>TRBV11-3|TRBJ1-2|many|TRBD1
CASSTRGGTANYGYTF
TGTGCCAGCAGCACTCGTGGCGGGACAGCTAACTATGGCTACACCTTC
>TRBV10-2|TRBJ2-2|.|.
CASRPGTGAGGPVTGELFF
TGCGCCAGCAGACCCGGGACAGGGGCGGGAGGGCCGGTCACCGGGGAGCTGTTTTTT
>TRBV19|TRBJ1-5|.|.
CASSITPGGGSNQPQHF
TGTGCCAGTAGTATCACTCCAGGCGGGGGAAGCAATCAGCCCCAGCATTTT
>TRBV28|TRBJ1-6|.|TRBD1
CASSPGQSEAYSPLHF
TGTGCCAGCAGTCCGGGACAGTCGGAGGCCTATTCACCCCTCCACTTT
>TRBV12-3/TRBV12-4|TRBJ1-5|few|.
CASMQVGQPQHF
TGTGCCAGCATGCAGGTCGGTCAGCCCCAGCATTTT
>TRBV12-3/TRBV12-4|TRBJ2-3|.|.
CASSTVGTDTQYF
TGTGCCAGCAGTACGGTGGGCACAGATACGCAGTATTTT
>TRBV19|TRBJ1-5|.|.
CASDSANQPQHF
TGTGCCAGTGATTCTGCGAATCAGCCCCAGCATTTT
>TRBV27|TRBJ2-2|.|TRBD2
CASSLMSGRTGELFF
TGTGCCAGCAGTTTAATGAGCGGGAGAACCGGGGAGCTGTTTTTT
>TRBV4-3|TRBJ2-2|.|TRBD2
CASSQDLAGESGELFF
TGCGCCAGCAGCCAAGATTTAGCGGGAGAGAGCGGGGAGCTGTTTTTT
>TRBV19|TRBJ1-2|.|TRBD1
CASSSQGGNYGYTF
TGTGCCAGTAGTTCACAGGGGGGGAACTATGGCTACACCTTC
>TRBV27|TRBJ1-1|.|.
CASSLTGNTEAFF
TGTGCCAGCAGTTTAACAGGGAATACTGAAGCTTTCTTT
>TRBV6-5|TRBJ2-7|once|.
CASRGDFYEQYF
TGTGCCAGCAGGGGAGATTTCTACGAGCAGTACTTC
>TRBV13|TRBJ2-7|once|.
CASSLRPGPSSYEQYF
TGTGCCAGCAGCTTACGGCCAGGTCCGAGCTCCTACGAGCAGTACTTC
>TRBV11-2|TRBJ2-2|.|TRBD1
CASSPRTGQGFAGELFF
TGTGCCAGCAGCCCGCGCACGGGACAGGGGTTCGCCGGGGAGCTGTTTTTT
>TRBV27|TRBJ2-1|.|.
CASSLVYSLHEQFF
TGTGCCAGCAGTTTAGTCTACAGTCTACATGAGCAGTTCTTC
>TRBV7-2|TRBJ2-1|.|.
CASSFGVEDEQFF
TGTGCCAGCAGCTTCGGTGTTGAGGATGAGCAGTTCTTC
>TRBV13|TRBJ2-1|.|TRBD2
CASSLAGGRSAYEQFF
TGTGCCAGCAGCTTAGCGGGCGGGAGGAGTGCCTATGAGCAGTTCTTC
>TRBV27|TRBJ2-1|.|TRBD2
CASSPSAGGYNEQFF
TGTGCCAGCAGTCCCTCAGCGGGGGGATACAATGAGCAGTTCTTC
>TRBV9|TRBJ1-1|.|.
CASSPVPGLPKGTEAFF
TGTGCCAGCAGCCCAGTCCCGGGACTCCCGAAGGGCACTGAAGCTTTCTTT
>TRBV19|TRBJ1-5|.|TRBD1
CASTRDRGEGQPQHF
TGTGCCAGTACCCGGGACAGGGGTGAAGGTCAGCCCCAGCATTTT
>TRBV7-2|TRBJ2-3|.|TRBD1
CASSSRDRGQDTQYF
TGTGCCAGCAGCTCTCGGGACAGGGGGCAAGATACGCAGTATTTT
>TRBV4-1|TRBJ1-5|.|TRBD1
CASSQPGQGANQPQHF
TGCGCCAGCAGCCAACCGGGACAGGGGGCCAATCAGCCCCAGCATTTT
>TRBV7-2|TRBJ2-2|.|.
CASSPRGIGNTGELFF
TGTGCCAGCAGCCCCAGAGGGATAGGGAACACCGGGGAGCTGTTTTTT
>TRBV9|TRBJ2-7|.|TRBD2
CASSLAGGPNSYEQYF
TGTGCCAGCAGCCTAGCGGGGGGGCCAAACTCCTACGAGCAGTACTTC
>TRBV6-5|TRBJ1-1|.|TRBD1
CASRATGDIGEAFF
TGTGCCAGCAGAGCGACAGGGGACATAGGTGAAGCTTTCTTT
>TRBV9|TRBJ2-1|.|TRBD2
CASSSPRGLAGVITYNEQFF
TGTGCCAGCAGCTCCCCTCGTGGGCTAGCGGGAGTGATCACCTACAATGAGCAGTTCTTC
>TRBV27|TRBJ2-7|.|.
CASSLTPGNTYEQYF
TGTGCCAGCAGTTTAACCCCGGGGAATACCTACGAGCAGTACTTC
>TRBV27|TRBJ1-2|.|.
CASSPSGQGSYYGYTF
TGTGCCAGCAGTCCCTCCGGCCAGGGGTCTTACTATGGCTACACCTTC
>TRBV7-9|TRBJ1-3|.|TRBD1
CASSQGVNTIYF
TGTGCCAGCAGTCAGGGGGTTAACACCATATATTTT
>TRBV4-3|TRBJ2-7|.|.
CASSQGGAGRREQYF
TGCGCCAGCAGCCAAGGCGGAGCGGGCCGGCGGGAGCAGTACTTC
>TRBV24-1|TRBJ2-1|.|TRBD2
CATTGPLAGGQNEQFF
TGTGCCACCACCGGTCCCCTAGCGGGAGGGCAGAATGAGCAGTTCTTC
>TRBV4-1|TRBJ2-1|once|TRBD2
CASSQAVAGIYNEQFF
TGCGCCAGCAGCCAAGCGGTAGCGGGGATTTACAATGAGCAGTTCTTC